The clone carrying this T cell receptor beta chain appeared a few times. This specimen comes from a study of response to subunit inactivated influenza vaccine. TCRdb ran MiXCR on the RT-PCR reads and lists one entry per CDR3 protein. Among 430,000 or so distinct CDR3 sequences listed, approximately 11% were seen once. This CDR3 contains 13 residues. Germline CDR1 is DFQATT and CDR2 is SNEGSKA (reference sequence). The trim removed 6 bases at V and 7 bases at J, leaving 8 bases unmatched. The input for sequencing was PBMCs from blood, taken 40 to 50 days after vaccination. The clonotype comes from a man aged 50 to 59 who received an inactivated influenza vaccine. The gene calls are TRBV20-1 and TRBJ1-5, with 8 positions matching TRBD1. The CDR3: CSATSTGVQPQHF. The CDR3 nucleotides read TGCAGTGCCACCTCGACAGGGGTACAGCCCCAGCATTTT.